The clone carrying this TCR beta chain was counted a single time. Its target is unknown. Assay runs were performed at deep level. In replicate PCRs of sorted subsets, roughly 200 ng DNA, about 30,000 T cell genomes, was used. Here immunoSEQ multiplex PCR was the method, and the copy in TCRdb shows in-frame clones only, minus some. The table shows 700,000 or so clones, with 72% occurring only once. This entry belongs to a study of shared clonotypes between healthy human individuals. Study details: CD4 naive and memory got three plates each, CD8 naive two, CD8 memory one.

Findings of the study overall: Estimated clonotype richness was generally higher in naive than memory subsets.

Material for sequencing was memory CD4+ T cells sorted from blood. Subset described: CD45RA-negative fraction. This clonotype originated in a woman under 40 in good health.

The chain's CDR3 is CASSSTSAYEQYF. Here the CDR3 DNA reads TGTGCCAGCAGTTCGACTAGCGCTTACGAGCAGTACTTC. The rearrangement joins TRBV6-5 to TRBJ2-7, with 8 bases aligning to TRBD2. The CDR3 covers 13 residues. With V trimmed by 4 bases and J by 4 bases, 3 bases remained unmatched. CDR1 is MNHEY and CDR2 is SVGAGI in the germline V gene.